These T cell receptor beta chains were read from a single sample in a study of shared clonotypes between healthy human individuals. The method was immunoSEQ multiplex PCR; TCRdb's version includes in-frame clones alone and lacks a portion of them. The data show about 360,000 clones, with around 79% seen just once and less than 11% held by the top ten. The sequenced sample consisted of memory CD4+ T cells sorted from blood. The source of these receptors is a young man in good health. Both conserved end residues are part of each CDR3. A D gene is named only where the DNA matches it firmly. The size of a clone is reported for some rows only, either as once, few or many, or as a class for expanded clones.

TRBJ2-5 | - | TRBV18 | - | TGTGCCAGCTCACAACAGGAGACCCAGTACTTC | CASSQQETQYF
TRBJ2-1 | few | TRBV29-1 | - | TGCAGCGTTTCGCATCTGGGGAATGAGCAGTTCTTC | CSVSHLGNEQFF
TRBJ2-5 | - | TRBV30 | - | TGTGCCTGGAGTGTCGGACTACAAGAGACCCAGTACTTC | CAWSVGLQETQYF
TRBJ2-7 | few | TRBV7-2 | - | TGTGCCAGCAGCTTAAACTACGAGCAGTACTTC | CASSLNYEQYF
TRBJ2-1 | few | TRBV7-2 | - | TGTGCCAGCAGCTTAGCGCCGCTAGGGTACAATGAGCAGTTCTTC | CASSLAPLGYNEQFF
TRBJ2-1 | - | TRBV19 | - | TGTGCCAGTAGTATAGGAAGCCGCTCCTACAATGAGCAGTTCTTC | CASSIGSRSYNEQFF
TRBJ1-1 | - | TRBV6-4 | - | TGTGCCAGCAGTGACTCAAGGGGGGCGAAGGCTTTCTTT | CASSDSRGAKAFF
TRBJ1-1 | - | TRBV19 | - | TGTGCCAGTAGTCGAAGGAGGCAGGGTGGTATGGAGAACACTGAAGCTTTCTTT | CASSRRRQGGMENTEAFF
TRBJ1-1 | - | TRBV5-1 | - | TGCGCCAGCAGCTTGGATCCGGGGGCGAGCACTGAAGCTTTCTTT | CASSLDPGASTEAFF
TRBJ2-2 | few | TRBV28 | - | TGTGCCAGCAGTACATCCAGGGGGGGCACCGGGGAGCTGTTTTTT | CASSTSRGGTGELFF
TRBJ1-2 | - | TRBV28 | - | TGTGCCAGCAGTCTCCCCCACAACATATATGGCTACACCTTC | CASSLPHNIYGYTF
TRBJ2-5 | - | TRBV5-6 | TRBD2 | TGTGCCAGCAGCCGCTTAAGGGAGGGAGAGACCCAGTACTTC | CASSRLREGETQYF
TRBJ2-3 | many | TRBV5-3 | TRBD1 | TGTGCCAGAAGCTTGGCAGGGGGCGTCACAGATACGCAGTATTTT | CARSLAGGVTDTQYF
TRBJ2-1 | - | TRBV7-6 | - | TGTGCCAGCAGCTTAGAGGGTGGGAGTACCCACAATGAGCAGTTCTTC | CASSLEGGSTHNEQFF
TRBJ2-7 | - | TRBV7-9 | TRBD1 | TGTGCCAGCAGCTCGGACAGGGGGATCCGGGACTTC | CASSSDRGIRDF
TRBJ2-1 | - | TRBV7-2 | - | TGTGCCAGCAGCCCAGACGGCGGCTTCCGGGTTGAGCAGTTCTTC | CASSPDGGFRVEQFF
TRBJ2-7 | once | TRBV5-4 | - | TGTGCCAGCAGCTTGGTAGGTTCTGCCTACGAGCAGTACTTC | CASSLVGSAYEQYF
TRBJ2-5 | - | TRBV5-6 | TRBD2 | TGTGCCAGCGGCCCTGCAGGACTAGCGGGAGAGACCCAGTACTTC | CASGPAGLAGETQYF
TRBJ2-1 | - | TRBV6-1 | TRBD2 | TGTGCCAGCATCTTAGCGGGAGTAGATGGTGAGCAGTTCTTC | CASILAGVDGEQFF
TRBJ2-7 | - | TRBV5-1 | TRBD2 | TGCGCCAGCAGCTTGACTAGCGGGAGCTCCTACGAGCAGTACTTC | CASSLTSGSSYEQYF
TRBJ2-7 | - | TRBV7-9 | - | TGTGCCAGCAGCTTAGTGAGAATCGGCGGTAGCTCCTACGAGCAGTACTTC | CASSLVRIGGSSYEQYF
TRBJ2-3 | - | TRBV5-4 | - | TGTGCCAGCAGCTTGCGAGACAGTAGCACAGATACGCAGTATTTT | CASSLRDSSTDTQYF
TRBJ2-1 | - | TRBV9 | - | TGTGCCAGCAGCACCCACGACGGGGATAGGAGCAATGAGCAGTTCTTC | CASSTHDGDRSNEQFF
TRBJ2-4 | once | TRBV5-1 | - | TGCGCCAGCACCTCGGAGCCCCACATTCAGTACTTC | CASTSEPHIQYF
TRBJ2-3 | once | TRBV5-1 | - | TGCGCCAGCAGCCCGCCACTCGCTACGGGGACAGATACGCAGTATTTT | CASSPPLATGTDTQYF
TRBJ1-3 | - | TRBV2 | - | TGTGCCAGCAGGGAAAATCCTGGAAACACCATATATTTT | CASRENPGNTIYF
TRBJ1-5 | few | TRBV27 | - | TGTGCCAGCAGTTCCAGGGGAGTCCCCAATCAGCCCCAGCATTTT | CASSSRGVPNQPQHF
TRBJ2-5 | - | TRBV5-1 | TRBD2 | TGCGCCACCTCCCCGGGGGGGGCCGAAGAGACCCAGTACTTC | CATSPGGAEETQYF
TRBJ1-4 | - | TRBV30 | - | TGTGCCTGGAGTAAATTCAGGGGTACGAGTGAAAAACTGTTTTTT | CAWSKFRGTSEKLFF
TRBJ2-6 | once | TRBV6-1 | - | TGTGCCAGCAGTGAAGTTGGGGTGCTAGGTGGGGCCAACGTCCTGACTTTC | CASSEVGVLGGANVLTF
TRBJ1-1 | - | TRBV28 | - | TGTGCCAGCACCCGGGCCGGCGGGTCCACTGAAGCTTTCTTT | CASTRAGGSTEAFF
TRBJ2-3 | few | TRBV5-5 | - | TGTGCCAGCAGCTCATACTCAGGGGCTAGCACAGATACGCAGTATTTT | CASSSYSGASTDTQYF
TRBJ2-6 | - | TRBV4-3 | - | TGCGCCAGCAGCCAGGGCCTCTCTGGGGCCAACGTCCTGACTTTC | CASSQGLSGANVLTF
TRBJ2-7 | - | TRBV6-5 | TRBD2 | TGTGCCAGCAGATCCCATGGGAGGGAGCCCTACGAGCAGTACTTC | CASRSHGREPYEQYF
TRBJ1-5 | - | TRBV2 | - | TGTGCCAGCAGTGATGATCAGCCCCAGCATTTT | CASSDDQPQHF
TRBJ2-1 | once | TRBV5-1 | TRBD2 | TGCGCCAGCAGTGGCGGGAGTACGAATGAGCAGTTCTTC | CASSGGSTNEQFF
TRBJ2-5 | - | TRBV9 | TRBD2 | TGTGCCAGCAGCGTACGGGGGGTGGAGACCCAGTACTTC | CASSVRGVETQYF
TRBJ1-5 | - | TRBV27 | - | TGTGCCAGCAGTCCGGGGAGGGAGCCCCAGCATTTT | CASSPGREPQHF
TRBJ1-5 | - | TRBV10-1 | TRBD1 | TGCGCCAACCGCCGGGACAGCTCTTATAGCAATCAGCCCCAGCATTTT | CANRRDSSYSNQPQHF
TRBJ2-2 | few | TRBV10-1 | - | TGCGCCAGCAGTGAACTCTCTGGGGGAAGGACCGGGGAGCTGTTTTTT | CASSELSGGRTGELFF
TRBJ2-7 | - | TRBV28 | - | TGTGCCAGCAGTCCCCCCGGCGTGGTGGGCGAGCAGTACTTC | CASSPPGVVGEQYF
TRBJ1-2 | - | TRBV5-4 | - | TGTGCCAGCAGCTTGGGGCAGGACTATGGCTACACCTTC | CASSLGQDYGYTF
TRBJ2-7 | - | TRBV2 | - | TGTGCCAGCAGCGGACAGTTATTATCCTACGAGCAGTACTTC | CASSGQLLSYEQYF
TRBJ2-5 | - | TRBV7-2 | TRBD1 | TGTGCCAGCAGCGCAGACAGGGAAGGGACCCAGTACTTC | CASSADREGTQYF
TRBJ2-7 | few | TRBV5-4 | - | TGTGCCAGCAGCCCCAACACCTACGAGCAGTACTTC | CASSPNTYEQYF
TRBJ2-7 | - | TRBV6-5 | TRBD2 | TGTGCCAGCAGTCGGACTAGCGCCCTCTACGAGCAGTACTTC | CASSRTSALYEQYF
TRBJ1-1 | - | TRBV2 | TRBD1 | TGTGCCAGAAGCCGGGACAGGAACACTGAAGCTTTCTTT | CARSRDRNTEAFF
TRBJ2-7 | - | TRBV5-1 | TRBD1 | TGCGCCAGCAGCTCCGGGACAGGGGGCTACGAGCAGTACTTC | CASSSGTGGYEQYF
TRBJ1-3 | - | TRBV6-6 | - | TGTGCCAGCAGTTTAGGAATCGATGGAAACACCATATATTTT | CASSLGIDGNTIYF
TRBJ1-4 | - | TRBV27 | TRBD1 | TGTGCCAGCAGTTTAAAGCCCCCAGGGGGCCCGAATGAAAAACTGTTTTTT | CASSLKPPGGPNEKLFF
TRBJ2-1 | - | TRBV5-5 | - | TGTGCCAGCAGCTTGGCCGGGTTAATCAACAATGAGCAGTTCTTC | CASSLAGLINNEQFF
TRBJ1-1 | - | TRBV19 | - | TGTGCCAGTAGTAAACAGGGGAACACTGAAGCTTTCTTT | CASSKQGNTEAFF
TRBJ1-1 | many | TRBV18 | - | TGTGCCAGCTCACCCGAGGTCAGGGGACGGAACACTGAAGCTTTCTTT | CASSPEVRGRNTEAFF
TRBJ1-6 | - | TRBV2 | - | TGTGCCAGCGGGAGGGAAAGTAATTCACCCCTCCACTTT | CASGRESNSPLHF